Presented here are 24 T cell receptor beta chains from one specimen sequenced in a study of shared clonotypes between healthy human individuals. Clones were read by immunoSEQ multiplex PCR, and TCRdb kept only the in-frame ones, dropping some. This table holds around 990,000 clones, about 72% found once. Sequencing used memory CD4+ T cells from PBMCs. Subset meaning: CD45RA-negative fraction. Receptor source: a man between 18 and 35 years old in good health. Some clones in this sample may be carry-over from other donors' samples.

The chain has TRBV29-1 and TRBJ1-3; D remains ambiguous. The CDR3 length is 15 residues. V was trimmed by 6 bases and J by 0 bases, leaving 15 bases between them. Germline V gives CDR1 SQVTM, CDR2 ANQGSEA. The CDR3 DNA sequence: TGCAGCGTGTCTCATGATGGGAACTCTGGAAACACCATATATTTT. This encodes CSVSHDGNSGNTIYF.

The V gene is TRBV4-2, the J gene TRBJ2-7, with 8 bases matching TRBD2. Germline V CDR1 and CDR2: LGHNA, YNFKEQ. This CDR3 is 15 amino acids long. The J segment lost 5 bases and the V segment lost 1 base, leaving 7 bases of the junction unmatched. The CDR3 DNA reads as TGTGCCAGCAGCCAAGTCAGCGGGAGCCCCAACGAGCAGTACTTC. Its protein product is CASSQVSGSPNEQYF.

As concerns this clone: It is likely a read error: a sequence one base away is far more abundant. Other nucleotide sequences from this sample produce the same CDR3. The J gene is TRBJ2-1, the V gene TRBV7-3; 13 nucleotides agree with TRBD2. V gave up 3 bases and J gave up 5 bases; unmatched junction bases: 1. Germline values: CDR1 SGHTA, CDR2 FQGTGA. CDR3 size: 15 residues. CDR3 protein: CASSLGLAGNNEQFF. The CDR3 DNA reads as TGTGCCAGCAGCTTGGGACTAGCGGGGAACAATGAGCAGTTCTTC. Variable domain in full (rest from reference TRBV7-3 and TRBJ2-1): GAGVSQTPSNKVTEKGKYVELRCDPISGHTALYWYRQSLGQGPEFLIYFQGTGAADDSGLPNDRFFAVRPEGSVSTLKIQRTERGDSAVYLCASSLGLAGNNEQFFGPGTRLTVL.

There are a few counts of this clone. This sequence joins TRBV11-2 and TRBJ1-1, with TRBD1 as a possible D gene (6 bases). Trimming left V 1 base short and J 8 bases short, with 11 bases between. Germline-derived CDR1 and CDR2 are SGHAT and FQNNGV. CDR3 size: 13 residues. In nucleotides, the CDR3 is TGTGCCAGCAGCTTAGGGAGACAGGAGGAAGCTTTCTTT. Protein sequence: CASSLGRQEEAFF.

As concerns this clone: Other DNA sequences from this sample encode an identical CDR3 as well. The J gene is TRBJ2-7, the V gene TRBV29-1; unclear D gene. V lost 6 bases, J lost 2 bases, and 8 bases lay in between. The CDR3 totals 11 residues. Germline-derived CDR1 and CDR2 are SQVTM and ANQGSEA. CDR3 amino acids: CSVGPTYEQYF. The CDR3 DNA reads TGCAGCGTCGGACCGACCTACGAGCAGTACTTC.

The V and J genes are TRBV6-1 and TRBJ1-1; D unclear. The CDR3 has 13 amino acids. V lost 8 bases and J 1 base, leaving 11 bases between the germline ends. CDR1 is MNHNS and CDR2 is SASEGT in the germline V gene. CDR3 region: CASGVGGNTEAFF. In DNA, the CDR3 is TGTGCCAGCGGAGTCGGAGGGAACACTGAAGCTTTCTTT.

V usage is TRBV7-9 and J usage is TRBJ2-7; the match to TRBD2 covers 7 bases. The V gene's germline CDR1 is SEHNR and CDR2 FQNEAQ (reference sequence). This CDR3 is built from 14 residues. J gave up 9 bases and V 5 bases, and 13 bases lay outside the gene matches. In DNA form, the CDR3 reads TGTGCCAGCAGCCCCGGGGGGAGTATTGGAGGGCAGTACTTC. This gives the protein CASSPGGSIGGQYF.

DNA of the CDR3: TGTGCCAGCAGTTTGCCGGGACAGGAGTACAATGAGCAGTTCTTC. This sequence encodes CASSLPGQEYNEQFF. The V and J genes are TRBV6-6 and TRBJ2-1; 8 nucleotides agree with TRBD1. V dropped 4 bases and J dropped 4; count of bases not matched to a gene: 6. The germline gives CDR1 MNHNY, CDR2 SVGAGI (reference sequence). CDR3 length: 15 amino acids.

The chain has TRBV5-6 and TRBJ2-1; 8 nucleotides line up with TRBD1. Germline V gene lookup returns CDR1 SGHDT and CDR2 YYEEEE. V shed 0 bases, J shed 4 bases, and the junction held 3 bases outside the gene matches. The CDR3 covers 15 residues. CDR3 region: CASSLVTGGYNEQFF. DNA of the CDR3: TGTGCCAGCAGCTTGGTCACAGGGGGGTACAATGAGCAGTTCTTC. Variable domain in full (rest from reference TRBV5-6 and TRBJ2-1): DAGVTQSPTHLIKTRGQQVTLRCSPKSGHDTVSWYQQALGQGPQFIFQYYEEEERQRGNFPDRFSGHQFPNYSSELNVNALLLGDSALYLCASSLVTGGYNEQFFGPGTRLTVL.

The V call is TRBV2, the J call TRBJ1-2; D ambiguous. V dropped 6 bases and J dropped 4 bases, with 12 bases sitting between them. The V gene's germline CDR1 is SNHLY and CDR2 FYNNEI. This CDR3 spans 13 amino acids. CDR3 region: CASSISPPYGYTF. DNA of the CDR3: TGTGCCAGCAGCATATCTCCCCCCTATGGCTACACCTTC.

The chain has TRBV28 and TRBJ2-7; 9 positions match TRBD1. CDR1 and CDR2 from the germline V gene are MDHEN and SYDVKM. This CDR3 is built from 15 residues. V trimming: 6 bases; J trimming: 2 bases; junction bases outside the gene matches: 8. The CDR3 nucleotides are TGTGCCAGCAGGACGGGGGGACAGGGACCCTACGAGCAGTACTTC. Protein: CASRTGGQGPYEQYF.

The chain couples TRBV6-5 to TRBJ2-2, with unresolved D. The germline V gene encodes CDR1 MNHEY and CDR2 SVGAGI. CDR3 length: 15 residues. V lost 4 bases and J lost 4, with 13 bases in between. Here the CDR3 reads CASSSYSLPTGELFF. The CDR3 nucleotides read TGTGCCAGCAGTTCTTACAGTTTACCCACCGGGGAGCTGTTTTTT.

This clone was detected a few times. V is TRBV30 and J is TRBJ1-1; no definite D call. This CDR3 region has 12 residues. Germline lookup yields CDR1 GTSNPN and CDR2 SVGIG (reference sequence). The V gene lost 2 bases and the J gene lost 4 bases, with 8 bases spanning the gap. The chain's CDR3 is CAWSFGGTEAFF. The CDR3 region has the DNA TGTGCCTGGAGTTTCGGAGGCACTGAAGCTTTCTTT.

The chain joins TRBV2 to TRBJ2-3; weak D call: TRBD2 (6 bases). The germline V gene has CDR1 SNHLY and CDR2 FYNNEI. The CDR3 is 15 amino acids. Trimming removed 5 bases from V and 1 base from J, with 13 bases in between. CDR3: CASSTRERGTDTQYF. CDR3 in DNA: TGTGCCAGCAGTACCCGGGAGAGGGGCACAGATACGCAGTATTTT.

CDR3 region: CASSLGTTNTGELFF. In DNA, the CDR3 is TGTGCCAGCAGTTTAGGGACTACTAACACCGGGGAGCTGTTTTTT. V is TRBV28 and J is TRBJ2-2, with TRBD2 matching over 7 bases. With V trimmed by 2 bases and J by 2 bases, 2 bases remained unmatched. In germline, CDR1 is MDHEN, CDR2 SYDVKM. There are 15 residues in the CDR3.

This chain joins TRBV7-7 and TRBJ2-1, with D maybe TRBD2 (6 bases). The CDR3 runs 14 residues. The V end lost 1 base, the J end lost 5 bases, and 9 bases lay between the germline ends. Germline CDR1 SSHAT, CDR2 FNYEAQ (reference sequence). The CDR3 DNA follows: TGTGCCAGCAGCTTAGGGGACTTAAACAATGAGCAGTTCTTC. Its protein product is CASSLGDLNNEQFF.

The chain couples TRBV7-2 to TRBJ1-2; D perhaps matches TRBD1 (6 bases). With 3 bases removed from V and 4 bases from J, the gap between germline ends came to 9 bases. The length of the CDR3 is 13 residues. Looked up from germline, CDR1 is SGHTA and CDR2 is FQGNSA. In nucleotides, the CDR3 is TGTGCCAGCAGCTTTGGACAGAGCTATGGCTACACCTTC. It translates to CASSFGQSYGYTF.

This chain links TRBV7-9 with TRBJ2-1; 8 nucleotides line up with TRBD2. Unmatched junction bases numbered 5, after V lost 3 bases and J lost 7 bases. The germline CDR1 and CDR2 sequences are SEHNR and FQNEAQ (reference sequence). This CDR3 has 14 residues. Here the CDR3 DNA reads TGTGCCAGCAGCTTTCTGTCGGGAGGGAATGAGCAGTTCTTC. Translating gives CASSFLSGGNEQFF.

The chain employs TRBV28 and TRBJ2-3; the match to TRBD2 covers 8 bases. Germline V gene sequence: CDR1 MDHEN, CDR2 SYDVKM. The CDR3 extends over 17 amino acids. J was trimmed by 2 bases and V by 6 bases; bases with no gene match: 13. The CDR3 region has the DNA TGTGCCAGCAGCGACCCGGGTGACGGGAGGGCCACAGATACGCAGTATTTT. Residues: CASSDPGDGRATDTQYF.

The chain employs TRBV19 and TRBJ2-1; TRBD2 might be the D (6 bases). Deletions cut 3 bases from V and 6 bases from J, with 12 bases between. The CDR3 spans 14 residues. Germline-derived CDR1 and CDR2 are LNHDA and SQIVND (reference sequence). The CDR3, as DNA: TGTGCCAGTAGTATGGACTACACAGTCAATGAGCAGTTCTTC. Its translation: CASSMDYTVNEQFF. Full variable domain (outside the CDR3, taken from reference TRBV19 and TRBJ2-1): DGGITQSPKYLFRKEGQNVTLSCEQNLNHDAMYWYRQDPGQGLRLIYYSQIVNDFQKGDIAEGYSVSREKKESFPLTVTSAQKNPTAFYLCASSMDYTVNEQFFGPGTRLTVL.

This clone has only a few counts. Here the CDR3 DNA reads TGTGCCAGCAGCAAATGGAGGCTAGCGGGAGACTACGAGCAGTACTTC. Amino acid sequence: CASSKWRLAGDYEQYF. The gene calls are TRBV21-1 and TRBJ2-7; the table names TRBD2, a call not compared with the DNA. TRBV21-1 is flagged as a pseudogene. The CDR3 consists of 16 residues.

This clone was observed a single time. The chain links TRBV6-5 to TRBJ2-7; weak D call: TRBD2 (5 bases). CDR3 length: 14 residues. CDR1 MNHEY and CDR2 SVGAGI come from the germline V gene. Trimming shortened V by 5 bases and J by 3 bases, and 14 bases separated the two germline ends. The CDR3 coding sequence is TGTGCCAGCAGTGGGATCGGACTGAGCTACGAGCAGTACTTC. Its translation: CASSGIGLSYEQYF.

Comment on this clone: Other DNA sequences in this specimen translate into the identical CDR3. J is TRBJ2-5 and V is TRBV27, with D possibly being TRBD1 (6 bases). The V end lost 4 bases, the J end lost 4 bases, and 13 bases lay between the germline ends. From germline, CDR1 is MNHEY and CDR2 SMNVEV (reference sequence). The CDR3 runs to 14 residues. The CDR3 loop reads CASSSTGFPETQYF. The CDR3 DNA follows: TGTGCCAGCAGTTCAACAGGGTTCCCAGAGACCCAGTACTTC.

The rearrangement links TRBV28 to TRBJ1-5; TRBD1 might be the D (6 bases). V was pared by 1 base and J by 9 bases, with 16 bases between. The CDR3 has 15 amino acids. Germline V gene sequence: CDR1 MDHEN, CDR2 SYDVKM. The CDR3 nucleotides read TGTGCCAGCAGTTTATTGACAGGAGTTAGTCGGCCCCAGCATTTT. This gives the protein CASSLLTGVSRPQHF. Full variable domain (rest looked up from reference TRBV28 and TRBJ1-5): DVKVTQSSRYLVKRTGEKVFLECVQDMDHENMFWYRQDPGLGLRLIYFSYDVKMKEKGDIPEGYSVSREKKERFSLILESASTNQTSMYLCASSLLTGVSRPQHFGDGTRLSIL.